This T cell receptor beta chain was identified during a study of T cells after yellow fever vaccination. The CDR3 has 12 amino acids. The J segment lost 9 bases and the V segment lost 5 bases, leaving 3 bases of the junction unmatched. Looked up from germline, CDR1 is SGHTA and CDR2 is FQGNSA. Study results and caveats: Post-booster repertoires again held most primary-vaccination clones (roughly 96% CD4, roughly 88% CD8).

Comments on this clonotype: Its antigen remains unknown.

TCRdb fed the 5' RACE reads into MiXCR, producing one record per CDR3 protein. The sample comprises hundreds of thousands of distinct CDR3 sequences, more than 9% of which are singletons, and around 14% rests with the top ten. V and J are TRBV7-2 and TRBJ2-1; 8 bases agree with TRBD2. The TCR sequence derives from a man between 25 and 39 years old who received the YFV17D yellow fever vaccine. The starting material was PBMCs, obtained on the day of the yellow fever booster vaccination. CDR3 sequence (DNA): TGTGCCAGCAGCGACCGGGGGGGTGAGCAGTTCTTC. It specifies CASSDRGGEQFF. Complete variable domain (other parts from reference TRBV7-2 and TRBJ2-1): GAGVSQSPSNKVTEKGKDVELRCDPISGHTALYWYRQSLGQGLEFLIYFQGNSAPDKSGLPSDRFSAERTGGSVSTLTIQRTQQEDSAVYLCASSDRGGEQFFGPGTRLTVL.